This paragraph covers one T cell receptor (beta chain) sequence. In the study's own analysis: How many nucleated cells were present was estimated from reference gene primer amplification. Assay: immunoSEQ multiplex PCR; the TCRdb copy retains only in-frame clones and omits some. V, J and clone size are those of that table, while D and trimming were read from the DNA. The table includes about 220,000 clones, about nine tenths detected once. This CDR3 is 15 amino acids long. In germline, CDR1 is LNHDA, CDR2 SQIVND (reference sequence). Losses at the gene ends were 3 bases for V and 3 bases for J; bases not matched to a gene: 8. These data are taken from a study of blood T cell repertoires in COVID-19. Study-level information: T cells, B-cell-depleted T cells, or PBMCs provided the cDNA or gDNA that served as material.

J is TRBJ2-7 and V is TRBV19; the match to TRBD1 covers 7 bases. The sample taken for sequencing was peripheral blood. This sequence originates from a man younger than 45 who had recovered from COVID-19. Here the CDR3 DNA reads TGTGCCAGTAGTATTACGACAGGGTATTTCTACGAGCAGTACTTC. It translates to CASSITTGYFYEQYF.